This T cell receptor (beta chain) derives from a study of shared clonotypes between healthy human individuals. Study results and caveats: Among a few donors, approximately 5.4% of naive CD4 clonotypes were found in common. Rarefaction analysis demonstrated incomplete sorted-subset sequencing notwithstanding large depth.

The assay was carried out at the deep level. Some clones are missing from TCRdb's copy, which holds only in-frame ones; the method was immunoSEQ multiplex PCR. The sample has a few million clones, approximately 92% seen once; the top ten hold about 0.13%. With regard to this clone: The antigen is unknown.

The sample comprised naive CD4+ T cells sorted from blood. The subset: CD45RA+ positively selected. The receptor's source is a man aged 18 to 29 in good health.

The CDR3 region has the DNA TGTGCCAGCAGCTTGGACAGAACCTACAATGAGCAGTTCTTC. This translates into CASSLDRTYNEQFF. The chain uses TRBV5-8 and TRBJ2-1, with D unclear. CDR1 and CDR2 (germline): SGHTS, YDEGEE. The CDR3 is 14 residues long. V was cut by 0 bases and J by 2 bases, with 6 bases left in between.